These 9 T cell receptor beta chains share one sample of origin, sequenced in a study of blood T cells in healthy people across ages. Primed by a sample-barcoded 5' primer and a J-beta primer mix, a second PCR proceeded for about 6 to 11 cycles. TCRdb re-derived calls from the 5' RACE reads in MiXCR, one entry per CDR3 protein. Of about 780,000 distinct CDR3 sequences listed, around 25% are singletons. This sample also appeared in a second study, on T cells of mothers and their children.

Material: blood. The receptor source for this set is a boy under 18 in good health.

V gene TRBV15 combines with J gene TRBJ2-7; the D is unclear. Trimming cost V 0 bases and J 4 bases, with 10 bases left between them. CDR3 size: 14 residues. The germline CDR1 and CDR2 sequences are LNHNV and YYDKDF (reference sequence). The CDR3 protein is CATSRDPALYEQYF. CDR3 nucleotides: TGTGCCACCAGCAGAGATCCGGCGTTATACGAGCAGTACTTC.

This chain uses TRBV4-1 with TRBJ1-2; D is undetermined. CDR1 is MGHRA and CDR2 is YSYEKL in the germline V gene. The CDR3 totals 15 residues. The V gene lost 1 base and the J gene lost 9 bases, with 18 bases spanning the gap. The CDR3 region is CASSQVLAAEMSYTF. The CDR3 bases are TGCGCCAGCAGCCAAGTCTTGGCGGCGGAAATGAGCTACACCTTC.

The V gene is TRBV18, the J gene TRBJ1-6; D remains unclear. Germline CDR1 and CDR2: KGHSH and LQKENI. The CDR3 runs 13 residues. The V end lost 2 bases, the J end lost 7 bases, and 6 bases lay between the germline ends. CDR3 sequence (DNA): TGTGCCAGCTCACCAGATTCCAATTCACCCCTCCACTTT. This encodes CASSPDSNSPLHF.

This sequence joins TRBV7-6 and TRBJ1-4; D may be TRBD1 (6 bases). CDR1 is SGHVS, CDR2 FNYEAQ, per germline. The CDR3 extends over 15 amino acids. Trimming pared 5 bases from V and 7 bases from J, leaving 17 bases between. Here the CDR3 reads CASSTGRRNGEKLFF. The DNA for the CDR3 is TGTGCCAGCAGCACAGGGAGGAGGAACGGTGAAAAACTGTTTTTT. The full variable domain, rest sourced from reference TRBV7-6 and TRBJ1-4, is GAGVSQSPRYKVTKRGQDVALRCDPISGHVSLYWYRQALGQGPEFLTYFNYEAQQDKSGLPNDRFSAERPEGSISTLTIQRTEQRDSAMYRCASSTGRRNGEKLFFGSGTQLSVL.

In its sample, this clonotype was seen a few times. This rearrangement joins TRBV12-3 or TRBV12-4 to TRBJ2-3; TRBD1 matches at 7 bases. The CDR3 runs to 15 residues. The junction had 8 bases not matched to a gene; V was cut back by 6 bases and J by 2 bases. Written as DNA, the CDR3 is TGTGCCAGCAGCGCACAGGGGTCGGCCACAGATACGCAGTATTTT. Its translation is CASSAQGSATDTQYF.

CDR3 in amino acids: CASSPPGGGLLNQPQHF. CDR3 in DNA: TGTGCCAGCAGCCCCCCCGGGGGGGGCCTCTTGAATCAGCCCCAGCATTTT. The chain couples TRBV6-1 to TRBJ1-5, with TRBD1 as a possible D gene (6 bases). The CDR3 covers 17 residues. Trimming left V 6 bases short and J 4 bases short, with 22 bases between. Per germline, CDR1 MNHNS and CDR2 SASEGT.

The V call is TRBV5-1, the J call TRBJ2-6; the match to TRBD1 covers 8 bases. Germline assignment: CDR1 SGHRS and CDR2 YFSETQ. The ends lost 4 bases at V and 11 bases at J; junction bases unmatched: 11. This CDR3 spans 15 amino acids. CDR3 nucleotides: TGCGCCAGCAGCCCCTGGAAGGACAGGGCTGACGTCCTGACTTTC. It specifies CASSPWKDRADVLTF.

The CDR3 sequence is CASSQVRGQGSYEQYF. CDR3 coding DNA: TGTGCCAGCAGCCAAGTGAGGGGACAGGGCTCATACGAGCAGTACTTC. This chain links TRBV4-2 with TRBJ2-7, with 9 bases fitting TRBD1. J was trimmed by 4 bases and V by 1 base; bases with no gene match: 8. Germline V lookup: CDR1 LGHNA, CDR2 YNFKEQ. The CDR3 runs 16 residues.

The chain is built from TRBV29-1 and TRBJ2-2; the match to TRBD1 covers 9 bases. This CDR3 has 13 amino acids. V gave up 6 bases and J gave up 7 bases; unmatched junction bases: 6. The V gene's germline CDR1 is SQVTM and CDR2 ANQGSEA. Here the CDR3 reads CSVRDRADGELFF. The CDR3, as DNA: TGCAGCGTGCGGGACAGGGCGGACGGGGAGCTGTTTTTT.